The 10 T cell receptor beta chains below come from one sample, sequenced in a study of long-term antiretroviral therapy in people with HIV. immunoSEQ v3.0 was run at survey level. Generated by immunoSEQ multiplex PCR, the TCRdb table keeps only in-frame clones and is missing some. The table shows fewer than 30,000 clones, with about 80% occurring only once. Specimen: unsorted PBMCs, collected 0.7 years before starting antiretroviral therapy. Receptors originate from a man aged 30 to 45 with HIV.

The chain carries TRBV4-1 and TRBJ2-1, with unresolved D. This CDR3 has 16 amino acids. The germline V gene has CDR1 MGHRA and CDR2 YSYEKL. Between the trimmed V and J ends, which lost 1 base and 5 bases, there was a span of 15 bases. The CDR3 is CASSQASKGYDNEQFF. CDR3 sequence (DNA): TGCGCCAGCAGCCAAGCAAGTAAGGGATATGACAATGAGCAGTTCTTC.

The chain uses TRBV27 and TRBJ1-2, with TRBD1 matching over 9 bases. V gave up 5 bases and J gave up 4 bases; unmatched junction bases: 5. The CDR3 has 14 amino acids. CDR1 and CDR2 from the germline V gene are MNHEY and SMNVEV (reference sequence). Here the CDR3 DNA reads TGTGCCAGCAGTCTGGGACAGGGTTTCTATGGCTACACCTTC. Its protein is CASSLGQGFYGYTF.

A note on this clone: The junction and the germline gene differ at one end; a read error may be behind it. V is TRBV11-2 and J is TRBJ2-2; D is uncertain. CDR3 size: 11 residues. CDR1 is SGHAT and CDR2 is FQNNGV in the germline V gene. CDR3 DNA sequence: TGTGCCAGCCGCTTGTGGGGGGAGCTGTTTTTT. Amino acids: CASRLWGELFF.

The gene calls are TRBV5-1 and TRBJ2-7; TRBD2 might be the D (5 bases). CDR3 length: 12 residues. Germline assignment: CDR1 SGHRS and CDR2 YFSETQ. V was cut by 4 bases and J by 3 bases, with 8 bases left in between. Written as DNA, the CDR3 is TGCGCCAGCAGCCCGGAGGACTACGAGCAGTACTTC. It specifies CASSPEDYEQYF.

V usage is TRBV19 and J usage is TRBJ1-1, with a weak D call TRBD1 (5 bases). Germline CDR1 LNHDA, CDR2 SQIVND (reference sequence). The CDR3 consists of 13 residues. V was trimmed by 3 bases and J by 6 bases, leaving 11 bases between them. Here the CDR3 reads CASSMMVTAEAFF. The DNA of the CDR3 is TGTGCCAGTAGTATGATGGTGACAGCTGAAGCTTTCTTT.

The CDR3 is CASSAVPWDSGSEQYF. The DNA of the CDR3 is TGTGCCAGCAGCGCGGTTCCCTGGGATAGCGGGAGCGAGCAGTACTTC. V usage is TRBV5-6 and J usage is TRBJ2-7; 9 bases are a match to TRBD2. In germline, CDR1 is SGHDT, CDR2 YYEEEE. CDR3 size: 16 residues. V trimming: 4 bases; J trimming: 6 bases; junction bases outside the gene matches: 14.

This clone came up once. The genes are TRBV2 and TRBJ2-3; tentative D call: TRBD2 (5 bases). CDR3 length: 13 amino acids. The germline V and J ends were trimmed by 4 bases and 4 bases, with 9 bases remaining between them. Germline V gene data show CDR1 as SNHLY and CDR2 as FYNNEI. Here the CDR3 reads CASSALVPDTQYF. As DNA, the CDR3 is TGTGCCAGCAGTGCACTAGTCCCAGATACGCAGTATTTT.

J is TRBJ2-2 and V is TRBV6-5; D unclear. Germline V gives CDR1 MNHEY, CDR2 SVGAGI. The CDR3 is 14 amino acids. V gave up 2 bases and J gave up 4 bases, with 8 bases separating them. DNA of the CDR3: TGTGCCAGCAGTTACATGCCATTCACCGGGGAGCTGTTTTTT. This codes for CASSYMPFTGELFF.

This clone came up once. The chain is built from TRBV4-1 and TRBJ2-3, with 8 bases identical to TRBD2. The trim removed 0 bases at V and 1 base at J, leaving 3 bases unmatched. Germline CDR1 and CDR2: MGHRA and YSYEKL. This CDR3 region has 16 residues. CDR3 residues: CASSQEPAGGTDTQYF. The CDR3 coding sequence is TGCGCCAGCAGCCAAGAGCCAGCGGGGGGCACAGATACGCAGTATTTT.

The chain carries TRBV29-1 and TRBJ2-7; weak D call: TRBD1 (5 bases). Per the germline V gene, CDR1 is SQVTM and CDR2 is ANQGSEA. The CDR3 totals 12 residues. V lost 4 bases and J lost 4, with 11 bases in between. CDR3 nucleotides: TGCAGCGTTGGGGCAGGGCAGTACGAGCAGTACTTC. Its protein product is CSVGAGQYEQYF.